This T cell receptor beta chain was obtained from a study of T cell changes during pregnancy in multiple sclerosis. Germline loops: CDR1 GTSNPN, CDR2 SVGIG (reference sequence). Between the trimmed V and J ends, which lost 0 bases and 6 bases, there was a span of 20 bases. This CDR3 spans 16 amino acids. Sequenced by immunoSEQ multiplex PCR; TCRdb stores in-frame clones only, minus some. This table has under 55,000 clones, around 92% appearing once. This clone was picked up one time. The receptor was isolated from a female donor with multiple sclerosis, enrolled in a pregnancy study. The source was CD4+ T cells from peripheral blood mononuclear cells, collected in the third trimester of pregnancy. The chain carries TRBV30 and TRBJ1-2; D call uncertain. CDR3 loop: CAWSVIGGAPSDGYTF. For the CDR3, the DNA is TGTGCCTGGAGTGTTATCGGCGGCGCACCATCAGATGGCTACACCTTC. The full variable domain, rest sourced from reference TRBV30 and TRBJ1-2, is SQTIHQWPATLVQPVGSPLSLECTVEGTSNPNLYWYRQAAGRGLQLLFYSVGIGQISSEVPQNLSASRPQDRQFILSSKKLLLSDSGFYLCAWSVIGGAPSDGYTFGSGTRLTVV.